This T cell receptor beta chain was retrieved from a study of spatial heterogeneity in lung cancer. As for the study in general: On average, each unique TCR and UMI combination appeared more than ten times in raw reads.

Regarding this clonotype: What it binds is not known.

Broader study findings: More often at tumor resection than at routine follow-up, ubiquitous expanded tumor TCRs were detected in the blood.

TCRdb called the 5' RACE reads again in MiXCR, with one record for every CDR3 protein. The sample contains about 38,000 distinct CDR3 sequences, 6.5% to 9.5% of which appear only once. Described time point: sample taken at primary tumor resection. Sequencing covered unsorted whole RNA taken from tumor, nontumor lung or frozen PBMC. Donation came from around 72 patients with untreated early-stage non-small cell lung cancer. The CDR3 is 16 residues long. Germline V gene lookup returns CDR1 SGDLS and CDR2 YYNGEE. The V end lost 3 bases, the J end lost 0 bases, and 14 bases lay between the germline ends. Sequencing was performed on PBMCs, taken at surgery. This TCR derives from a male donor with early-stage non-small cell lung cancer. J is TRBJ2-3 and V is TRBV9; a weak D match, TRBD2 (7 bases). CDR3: CASSASGTKSTDTQYF. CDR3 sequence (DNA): TGTGCCAGCAGCGCAAGCGGGACAAAGAGCACAGATACGCAGTATTTT.